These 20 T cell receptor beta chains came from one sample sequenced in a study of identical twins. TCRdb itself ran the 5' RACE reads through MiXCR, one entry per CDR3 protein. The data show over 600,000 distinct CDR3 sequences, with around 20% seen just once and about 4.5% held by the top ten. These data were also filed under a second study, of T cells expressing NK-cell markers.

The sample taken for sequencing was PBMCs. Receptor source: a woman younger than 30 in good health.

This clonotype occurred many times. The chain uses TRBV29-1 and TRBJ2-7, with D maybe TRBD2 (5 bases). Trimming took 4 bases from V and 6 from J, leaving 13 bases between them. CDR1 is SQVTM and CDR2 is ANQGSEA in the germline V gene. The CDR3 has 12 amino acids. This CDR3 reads CSVVGLGSEQYF. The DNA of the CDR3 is TGCAGCGTTGTCGGGCTGGGGAGCGAGCAGTACTTC.

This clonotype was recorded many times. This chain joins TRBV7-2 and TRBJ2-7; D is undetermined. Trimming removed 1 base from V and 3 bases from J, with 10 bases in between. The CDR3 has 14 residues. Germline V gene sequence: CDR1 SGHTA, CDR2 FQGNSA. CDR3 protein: CASSLGSSRYEQYF. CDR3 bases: TGTGCCAGCAGCTTAGGCTCTAGTCGCTACGAGCAGTACTTC.

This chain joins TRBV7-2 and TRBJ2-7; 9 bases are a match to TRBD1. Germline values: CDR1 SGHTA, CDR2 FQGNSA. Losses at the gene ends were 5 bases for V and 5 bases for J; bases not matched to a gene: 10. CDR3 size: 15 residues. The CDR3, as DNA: TGTGCCAGCAGCACCGCCGGGACAGGGTCCCACGAGCAGTACTTC. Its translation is CASSTAGTGSHEQYF.

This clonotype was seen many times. The CDR3 DNA reads as TGCGCCAGCAGCCAAGGGACCAGCTCCTACAATGAGCAGTTCTTC. It specifies CASSQGTSSYNEQFF. This sequence joins TRBV5-1 and TRBJ2-1; either TRBD1 or TRBD2 may supply D (5 bases each). The germline CDR1 and CDR2 sequences are SGHRS and YFSETQ. V lost 4 bases and J lost 0, with 11 bases in between. The CDR3 is 15 residues long.

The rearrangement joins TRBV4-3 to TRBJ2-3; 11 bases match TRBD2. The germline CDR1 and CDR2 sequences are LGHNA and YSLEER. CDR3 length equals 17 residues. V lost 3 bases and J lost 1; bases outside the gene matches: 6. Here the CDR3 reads CASSQSPGLAGTDTQYF. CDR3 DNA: TGCGCCAGCAGCCAGTCCCCGGGACTAGCGGGCACAGATACGCAGTATTTT.

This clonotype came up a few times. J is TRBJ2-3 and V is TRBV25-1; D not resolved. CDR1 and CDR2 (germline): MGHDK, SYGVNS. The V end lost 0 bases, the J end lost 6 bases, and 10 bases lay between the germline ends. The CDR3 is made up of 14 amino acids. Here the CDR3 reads CASSEYRLFDTQYF. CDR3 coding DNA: TGTGCCAGCAGTGAATATCGGCTCTTCGATACGCAGTATTTT.

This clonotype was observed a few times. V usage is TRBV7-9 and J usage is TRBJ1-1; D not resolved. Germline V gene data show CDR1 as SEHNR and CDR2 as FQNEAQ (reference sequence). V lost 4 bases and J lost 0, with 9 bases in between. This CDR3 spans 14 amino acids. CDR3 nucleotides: TGTGCCAGCAGCTCTCCGAACATGAACACTGAAGCTTTCTTT. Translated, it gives CASSSPNMNTEAFF.

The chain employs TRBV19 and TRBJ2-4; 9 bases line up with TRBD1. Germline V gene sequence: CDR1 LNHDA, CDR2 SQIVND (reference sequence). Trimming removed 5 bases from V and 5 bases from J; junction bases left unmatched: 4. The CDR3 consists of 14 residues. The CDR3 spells CASSPRTGENIQYF. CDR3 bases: TGTGCCAGTAGTCCCAGGACAGGGGAAAACATTCAGTACTTC. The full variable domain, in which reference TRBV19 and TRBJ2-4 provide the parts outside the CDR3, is DGGITQSPKYLFRKEGQNVTLSCEQNLNHDAMYWYRQDPGQGLRLIYYSQIVNDFQKGDIAEGYSVSREKKESFPLTVTSAQKNPTAFYLCASSPRTGENIQYFGAGTRLSVL.

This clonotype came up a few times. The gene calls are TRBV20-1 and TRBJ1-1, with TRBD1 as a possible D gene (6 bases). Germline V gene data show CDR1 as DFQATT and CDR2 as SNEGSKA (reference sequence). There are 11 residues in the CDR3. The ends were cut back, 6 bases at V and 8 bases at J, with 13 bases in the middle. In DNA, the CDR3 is TGCAGTGCCATTCGACAGGAAGAAGCTTTCTTT. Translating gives CSAIRQEEAFF.

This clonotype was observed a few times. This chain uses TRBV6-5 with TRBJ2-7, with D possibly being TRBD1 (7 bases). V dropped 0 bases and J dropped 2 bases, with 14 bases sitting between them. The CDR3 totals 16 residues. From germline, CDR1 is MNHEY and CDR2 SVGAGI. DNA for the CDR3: TGTGCCAGCAGTTACTCGGGCGGGACAGCGACCTACGAGCAGTACTTC. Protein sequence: CASSYSGGTATYEQYF.

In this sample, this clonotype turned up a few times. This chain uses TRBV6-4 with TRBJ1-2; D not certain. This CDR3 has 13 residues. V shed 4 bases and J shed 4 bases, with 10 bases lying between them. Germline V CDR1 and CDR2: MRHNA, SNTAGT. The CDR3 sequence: CASSASRGYGYTF. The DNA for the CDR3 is TGTGCCAGCAGTGCCTCTCGGGGCTATGGCTACACCTTC.

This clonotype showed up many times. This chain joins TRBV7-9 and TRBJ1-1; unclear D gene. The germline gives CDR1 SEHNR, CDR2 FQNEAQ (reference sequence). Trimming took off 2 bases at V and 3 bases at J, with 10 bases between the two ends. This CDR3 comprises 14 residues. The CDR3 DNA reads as TGTGCCAGCAGCTTATGGCGGATGGACACTGAAGCTTTCTTT. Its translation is CASSLWRMDTEAFF.

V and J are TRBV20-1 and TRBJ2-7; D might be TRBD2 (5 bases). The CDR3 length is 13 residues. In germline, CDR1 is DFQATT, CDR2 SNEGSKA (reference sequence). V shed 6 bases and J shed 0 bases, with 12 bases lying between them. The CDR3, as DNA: TGCAGTGCGAGGGCCGGTCCCTCCTACGAGCAGTACTTC. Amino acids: CSARAGPSYEQYF.

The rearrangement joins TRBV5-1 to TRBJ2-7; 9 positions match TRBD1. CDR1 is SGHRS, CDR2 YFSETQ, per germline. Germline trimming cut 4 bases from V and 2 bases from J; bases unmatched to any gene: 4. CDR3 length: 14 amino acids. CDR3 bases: TGCGCCAGCAGCGGACAGGGGCAAGCCTACGAGCAGTACTTC. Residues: CASSGQGQAYEQYF.

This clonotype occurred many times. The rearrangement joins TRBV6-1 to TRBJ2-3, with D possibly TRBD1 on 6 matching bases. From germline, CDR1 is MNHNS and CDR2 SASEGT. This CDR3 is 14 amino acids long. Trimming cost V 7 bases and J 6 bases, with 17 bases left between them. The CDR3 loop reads CASKRAGESDTQYF. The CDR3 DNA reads TGTGCCAGCAAAAGGGCAGGGGAATCGGATACGCAGTATTTT.

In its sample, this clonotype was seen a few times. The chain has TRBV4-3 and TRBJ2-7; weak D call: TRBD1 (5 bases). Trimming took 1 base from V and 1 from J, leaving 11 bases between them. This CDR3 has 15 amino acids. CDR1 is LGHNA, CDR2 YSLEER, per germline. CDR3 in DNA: TGCGCCAGCAGCCAAGGCCGGCAGGGATCCTACGAGCAGTACTTC. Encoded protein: CASSQGRQGSYEQYF.

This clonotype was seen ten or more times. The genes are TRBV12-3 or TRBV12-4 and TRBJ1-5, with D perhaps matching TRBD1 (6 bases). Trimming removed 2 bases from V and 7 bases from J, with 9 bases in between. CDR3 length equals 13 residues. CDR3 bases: TGTGCCAGCAGTTTACAGGGGAGACAGCCCCAGCATTTT. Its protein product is CASSLQGRQPQHF.

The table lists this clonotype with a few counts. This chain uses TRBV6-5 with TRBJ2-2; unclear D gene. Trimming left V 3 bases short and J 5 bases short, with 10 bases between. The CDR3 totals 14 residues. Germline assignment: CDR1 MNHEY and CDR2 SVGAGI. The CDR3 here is CASSYNSETGELFF. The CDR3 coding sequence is TGTGCCAGCAGTTATAATTCGGAGACCGGGGAGCTGTTTTTT.

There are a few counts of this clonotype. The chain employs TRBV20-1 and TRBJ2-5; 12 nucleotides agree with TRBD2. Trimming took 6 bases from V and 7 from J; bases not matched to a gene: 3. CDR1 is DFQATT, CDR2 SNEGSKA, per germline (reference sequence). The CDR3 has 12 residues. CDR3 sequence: CSALTSGGTQYF. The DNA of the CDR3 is TGCAGTGCCCTGACTAGCGGGGGGACCCAGTACTTC.

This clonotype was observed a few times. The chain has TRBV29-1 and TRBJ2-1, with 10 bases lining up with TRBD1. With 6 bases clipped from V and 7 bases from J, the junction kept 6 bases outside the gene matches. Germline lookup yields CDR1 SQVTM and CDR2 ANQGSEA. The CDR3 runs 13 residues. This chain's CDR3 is CSVGQGFYNEQFF. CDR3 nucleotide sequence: TGCAGCGTGGGACAGGGGTTCTATAATGAGCAGTTCTTC.